This TCR beta chain was captured in a study of shared clonotypes between healthy human individuals. The protocol was immunoSEQ multiplex PCR, while the TCRdb copy is restricted to in-frame clones and leaves out a portion. The sample has about 960,000 clones, less than 85% seen once. The TCR sequence derives from a man aged 18-30 years in good health. Sequenced sample: memory CD4+ T cells sorted from blood. Noted subset: CD45RA-negative fraction.

CDR3 bases: TGTGCCAGCAGCCAGACAGGGGGCTCCTATAATTCACCCCTCCACTTT. It yields the protein CASSQTGGSYNSPLHF. The chain recombines TRBV7-2 with TRBJ1-6; TRBD1 agrees at 9 bases. Germline CDR1 SGHTA, CDR2 FQGNSA. The J segment lost 0 bases and the V segment lost 5 bases, leaving 2 bases of the junction unmatched. The CDR3 extends over 16 amino acids.